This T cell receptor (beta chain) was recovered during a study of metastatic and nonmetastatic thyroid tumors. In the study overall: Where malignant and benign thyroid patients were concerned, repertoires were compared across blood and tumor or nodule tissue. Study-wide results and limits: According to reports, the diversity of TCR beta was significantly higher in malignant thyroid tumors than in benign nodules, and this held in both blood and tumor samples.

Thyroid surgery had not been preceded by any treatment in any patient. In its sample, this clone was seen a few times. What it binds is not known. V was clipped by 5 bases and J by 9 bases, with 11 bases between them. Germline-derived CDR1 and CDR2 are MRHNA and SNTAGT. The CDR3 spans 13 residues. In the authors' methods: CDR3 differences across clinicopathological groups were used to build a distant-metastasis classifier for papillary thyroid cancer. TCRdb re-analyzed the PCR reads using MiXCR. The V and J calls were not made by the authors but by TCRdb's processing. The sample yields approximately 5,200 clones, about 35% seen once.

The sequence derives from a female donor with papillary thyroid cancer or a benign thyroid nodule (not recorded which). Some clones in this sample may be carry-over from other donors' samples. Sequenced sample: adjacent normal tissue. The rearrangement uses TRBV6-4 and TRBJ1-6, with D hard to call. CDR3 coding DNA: TGTGCCAGCAGTCGGGTAACTGGTTCACCCCTCCACTTT. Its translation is CASSRVTGSPLHF.